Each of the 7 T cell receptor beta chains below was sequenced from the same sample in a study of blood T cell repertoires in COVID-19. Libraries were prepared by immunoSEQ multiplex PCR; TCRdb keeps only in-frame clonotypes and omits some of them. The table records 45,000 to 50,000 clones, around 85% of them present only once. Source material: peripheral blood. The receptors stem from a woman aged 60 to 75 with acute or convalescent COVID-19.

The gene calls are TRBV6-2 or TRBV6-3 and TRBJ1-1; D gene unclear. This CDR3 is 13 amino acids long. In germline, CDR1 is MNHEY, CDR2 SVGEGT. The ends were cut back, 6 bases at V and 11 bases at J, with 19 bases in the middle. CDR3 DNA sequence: TGTGCCAGCAGCCCCTGGGCAGCCGCTGGTGCTTTCTTT. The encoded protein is CASSPWAAAGAFF.

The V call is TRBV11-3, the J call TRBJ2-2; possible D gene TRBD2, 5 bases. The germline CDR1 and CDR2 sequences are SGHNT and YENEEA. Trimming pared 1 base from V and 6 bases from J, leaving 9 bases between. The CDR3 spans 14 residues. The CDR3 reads CASSLVAGAGELFF. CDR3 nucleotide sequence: TGTGCCAGCAGCTTAGTGGCCGGGGCCGGGGAGCTGTTTTTT.

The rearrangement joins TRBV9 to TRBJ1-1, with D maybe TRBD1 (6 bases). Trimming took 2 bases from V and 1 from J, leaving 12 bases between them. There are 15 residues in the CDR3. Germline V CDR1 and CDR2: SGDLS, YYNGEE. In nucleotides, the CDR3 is TGTGCCAGCAGCGTGACGGGACAACAGAACACTGAAGCTTTCTTT. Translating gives CASSVTGQQNTEAFF. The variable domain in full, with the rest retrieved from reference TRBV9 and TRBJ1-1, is DSGVTQTPKHLITATGQRVTLRCSPRSGDLSVYWYQQSLDQGLQFLIQYYNGEERAKGNILERFSAQQFPDLHSELNLSSLELGDSALYFCASSVTGQQNTEAFFGQGTRLTVV.

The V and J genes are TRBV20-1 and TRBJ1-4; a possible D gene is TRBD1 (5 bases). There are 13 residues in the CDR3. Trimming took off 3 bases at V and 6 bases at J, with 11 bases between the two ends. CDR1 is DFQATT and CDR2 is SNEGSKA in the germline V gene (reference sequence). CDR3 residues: CSASSGDDEKLFF. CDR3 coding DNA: TGCAGTGCTAGTTCGGGGGACGATGAAAAACTGTTTTTT.

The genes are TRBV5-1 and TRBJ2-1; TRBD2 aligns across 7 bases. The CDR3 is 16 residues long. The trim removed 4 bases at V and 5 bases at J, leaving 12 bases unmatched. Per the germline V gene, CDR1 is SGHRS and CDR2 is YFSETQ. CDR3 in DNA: TGCGCCAGCAGCACATTAGCGCGCGGGGGAAACAATGAGCAGTTCTTC. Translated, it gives CASSTLARGGNNEQFF.

The CDR3 coding sequence is TGTGCCAGCAGTTACCCGGGGTCCGGAAACACCATATATTTT. It codes for CASSYPGSGNTIYF. The chain carries TRBV6-2 or TRBV6-3 and TRBJ1-3, with D unresolved. Germline CDR1 MNHEY, CDR2 SVGEGT. Between the trimmed V and J ends, which lost 2 bases and 4 bases, there was a span of 9 bases. The CDR3 consists of 14 residues.

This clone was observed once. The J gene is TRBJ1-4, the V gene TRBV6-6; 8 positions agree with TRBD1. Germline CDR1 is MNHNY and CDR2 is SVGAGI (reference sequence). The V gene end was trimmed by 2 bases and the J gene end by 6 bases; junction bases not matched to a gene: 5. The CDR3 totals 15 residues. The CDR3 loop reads CASSYQVGQDEKLFF. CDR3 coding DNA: TGTGCCAGCAGTTACCAAGTGGGACAGGATGAAAAACTGTTTTTT.